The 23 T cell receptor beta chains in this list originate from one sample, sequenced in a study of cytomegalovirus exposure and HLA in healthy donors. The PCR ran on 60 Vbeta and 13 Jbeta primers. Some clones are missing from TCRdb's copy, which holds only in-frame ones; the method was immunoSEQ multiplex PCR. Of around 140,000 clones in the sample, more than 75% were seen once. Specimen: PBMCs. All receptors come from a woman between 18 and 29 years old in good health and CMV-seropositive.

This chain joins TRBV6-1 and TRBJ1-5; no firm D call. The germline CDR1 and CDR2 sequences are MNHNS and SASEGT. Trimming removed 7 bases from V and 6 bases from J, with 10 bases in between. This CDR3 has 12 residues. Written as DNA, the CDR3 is TGTGCCAGCACCTCAGGAGGTCAGCCCCAGCATTTT. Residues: CASTSGGQPQHF.

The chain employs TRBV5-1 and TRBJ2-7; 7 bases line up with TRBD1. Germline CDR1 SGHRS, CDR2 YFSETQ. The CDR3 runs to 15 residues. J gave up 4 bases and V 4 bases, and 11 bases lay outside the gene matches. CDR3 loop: CASSKGQYNGYEQYF. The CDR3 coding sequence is TGCGCCAGCAGCAAGGGACAGTACAATGGGTACGAGCAGTACTTC.

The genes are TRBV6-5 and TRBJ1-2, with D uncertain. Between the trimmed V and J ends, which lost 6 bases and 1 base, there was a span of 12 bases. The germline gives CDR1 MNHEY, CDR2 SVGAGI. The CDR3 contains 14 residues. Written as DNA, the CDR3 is TGTGCCAGCAGAGACGAACGGGTTAACTATGGCTACACCTTC. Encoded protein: CASRDERVNYGYTF.

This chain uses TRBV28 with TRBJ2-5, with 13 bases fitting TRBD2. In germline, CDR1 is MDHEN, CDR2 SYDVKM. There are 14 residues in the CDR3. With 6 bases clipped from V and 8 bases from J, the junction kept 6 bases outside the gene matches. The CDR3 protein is CASSPGLAGATQYF. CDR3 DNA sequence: TGTGCCAGCAGCCCCGGACTAGCGGGGGCTACCCAGTACTTC.

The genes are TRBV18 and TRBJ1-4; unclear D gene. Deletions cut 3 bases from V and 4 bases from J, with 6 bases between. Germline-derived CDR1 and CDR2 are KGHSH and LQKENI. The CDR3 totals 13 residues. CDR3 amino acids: CASSPARNEKLFF. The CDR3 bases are TGTGCCAGCTCACCGGCTCGTAATGAAAAACTGTTTTTT.

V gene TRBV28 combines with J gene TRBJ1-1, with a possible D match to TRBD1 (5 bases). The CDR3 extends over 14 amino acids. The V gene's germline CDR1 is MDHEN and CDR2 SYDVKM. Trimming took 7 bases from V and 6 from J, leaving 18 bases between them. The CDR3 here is CASTEEGRKPEAFF. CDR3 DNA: TGTGCCAGCACCGAGGAGGGGCGGAAACCTGAAGCTTTCTTT.

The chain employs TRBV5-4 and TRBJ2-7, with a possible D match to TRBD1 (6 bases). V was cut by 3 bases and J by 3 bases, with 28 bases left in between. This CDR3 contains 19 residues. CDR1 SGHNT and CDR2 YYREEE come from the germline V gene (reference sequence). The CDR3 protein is CASSSSGAWTGGNGYEQYF. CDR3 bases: TGTGCCAGCAGCTCTTCAGGGGCCTGGACGGGTGGGAACGGCTACGAGCAGTACTTC.

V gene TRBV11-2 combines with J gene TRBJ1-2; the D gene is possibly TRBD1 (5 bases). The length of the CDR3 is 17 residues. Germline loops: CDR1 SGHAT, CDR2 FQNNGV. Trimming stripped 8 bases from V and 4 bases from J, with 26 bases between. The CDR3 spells CASLTRAGRGNGYGYTF. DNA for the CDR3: TGTGCCAGCCTAACGAGGGCAGGGAGGGGTAACGGCTATGGCTACACCTTC.

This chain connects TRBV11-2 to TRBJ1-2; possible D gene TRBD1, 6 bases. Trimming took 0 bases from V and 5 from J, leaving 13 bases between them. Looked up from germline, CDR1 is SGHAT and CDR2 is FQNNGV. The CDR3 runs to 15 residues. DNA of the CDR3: TGTGCCAGCAGCTTAGATCGGGGGGGCACGTATGGCTACACCTTC. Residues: CASSLDRGGTYGYTF.

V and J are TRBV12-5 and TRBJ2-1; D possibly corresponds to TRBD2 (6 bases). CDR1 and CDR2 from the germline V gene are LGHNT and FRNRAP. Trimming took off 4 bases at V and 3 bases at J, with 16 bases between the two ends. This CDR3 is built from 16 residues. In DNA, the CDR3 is TGTGCTAGTGGTTCCCCGGGGGATCTGAACTACAATGAGCAGTTCTTC. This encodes CASGSPGDLNYNEQFF.

DNA for the CDR3: TGTGCCAGCAGCTTAGGGGGCAGGATCTTCTCTGGAAACACCATATATTTT. Protein: CASSLGGRIFSGNTIYF. The chain recombines TRBV7-6 with TRBJ1-3, with D possibly matching TRBD1 (5 bases). The V gene lost 1 base and the J gene lost 0 bases, with 13 bases spanning the gap. This CDR3 is built from 17 residues. In germline, CDR1 is SGHVS, CDR2 FNYEAQ.

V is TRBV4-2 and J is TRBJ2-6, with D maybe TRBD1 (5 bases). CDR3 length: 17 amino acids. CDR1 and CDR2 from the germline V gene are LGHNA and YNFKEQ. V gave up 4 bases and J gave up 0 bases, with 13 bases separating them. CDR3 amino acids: CASSLSDKSSGANVLTF. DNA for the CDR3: TGTGCCAGCAGCCTATCGGACAAGAGCTCTGGGGCCAACGTCCTGACTTTC.

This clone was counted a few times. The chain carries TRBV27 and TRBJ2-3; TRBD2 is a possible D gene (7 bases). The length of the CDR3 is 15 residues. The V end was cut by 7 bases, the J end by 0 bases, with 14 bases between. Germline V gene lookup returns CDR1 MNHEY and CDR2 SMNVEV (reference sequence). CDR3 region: CASKSAGASTDTQYF. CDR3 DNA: TGTGCCAGCAAGTCGGCGGGGGCAAGCACAGATACGCAGTATTTT.

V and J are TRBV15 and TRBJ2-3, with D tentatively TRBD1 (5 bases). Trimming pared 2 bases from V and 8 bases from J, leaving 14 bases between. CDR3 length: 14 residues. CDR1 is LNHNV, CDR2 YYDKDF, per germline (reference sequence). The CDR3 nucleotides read TGTGCCACCAGCAGATCAGGACAAGGTTCTACGCAGTATTTT. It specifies CATSRSGQGSTQYF.

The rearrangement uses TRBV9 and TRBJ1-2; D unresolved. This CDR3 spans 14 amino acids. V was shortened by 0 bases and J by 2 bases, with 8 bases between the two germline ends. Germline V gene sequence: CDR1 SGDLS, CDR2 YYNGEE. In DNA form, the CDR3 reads TGTGCCAGCAGCGTAGAAGGAGGGAACTATGGCTACACCTTC. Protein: CASSVEGGNYGYTF.

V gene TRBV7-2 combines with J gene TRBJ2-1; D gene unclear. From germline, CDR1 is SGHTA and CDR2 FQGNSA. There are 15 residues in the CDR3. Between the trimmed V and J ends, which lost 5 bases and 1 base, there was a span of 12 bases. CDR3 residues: CASSGLAGSYNEQFF. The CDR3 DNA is TGTGCCAGCAGCGGTTTAGCCGGTTCCTACAATGAGCAGTTCTTC.

CDR3 DNA sequence: TGTGCCAGCAGCTCAGAATCGGGACAGGGTTACACTGAAGCTTTCTTT. Translating it yields CASSSESGQGYTEAFF. The rearrangement joins TRBV5-4 to TRBJ1-1; TRBD1 aligns across 9 bases. There are 16 residues in the CDR3. Unmatched junction bases numbered 9, after V lost 3 bases and J lost 3 bases. The V gene's germline CDR1 is SGHNT and CDR2 YYREEE (reference sequence).

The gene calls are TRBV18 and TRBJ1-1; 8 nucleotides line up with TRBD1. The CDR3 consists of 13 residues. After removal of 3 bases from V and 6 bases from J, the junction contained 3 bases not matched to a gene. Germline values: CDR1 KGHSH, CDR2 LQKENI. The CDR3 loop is CASSPDRDAEAFF. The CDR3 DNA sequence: TGTGCCAGCTCACCGGACAGGGATGCTGAAGCTTTCTTT.

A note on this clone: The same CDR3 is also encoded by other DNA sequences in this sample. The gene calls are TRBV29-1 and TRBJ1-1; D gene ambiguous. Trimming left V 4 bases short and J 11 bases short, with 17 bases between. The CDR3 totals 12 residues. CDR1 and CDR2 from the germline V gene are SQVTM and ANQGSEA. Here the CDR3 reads CSVVRVGNEAFF. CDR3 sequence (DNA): TGCAGCGTTGTGCGGGTAGGGAATGAGGCTTTCTTT.

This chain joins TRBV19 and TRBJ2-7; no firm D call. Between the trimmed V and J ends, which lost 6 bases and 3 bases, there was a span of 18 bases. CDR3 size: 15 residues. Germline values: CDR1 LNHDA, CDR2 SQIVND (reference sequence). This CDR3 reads CASSSFVGLNYEQYF. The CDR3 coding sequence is TGTGCCAGTAGCAGTTTTGTGGGCCTAAACTACGAGCAGTACTTC.

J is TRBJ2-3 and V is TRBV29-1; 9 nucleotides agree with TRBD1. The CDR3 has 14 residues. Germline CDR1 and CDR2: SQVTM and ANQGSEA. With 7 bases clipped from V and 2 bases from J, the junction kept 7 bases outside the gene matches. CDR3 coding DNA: TGCAGCGCCAGACAGGGGGGTTACACAGATACGCAGTATTTT. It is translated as CSARQGGYTDTQYF.

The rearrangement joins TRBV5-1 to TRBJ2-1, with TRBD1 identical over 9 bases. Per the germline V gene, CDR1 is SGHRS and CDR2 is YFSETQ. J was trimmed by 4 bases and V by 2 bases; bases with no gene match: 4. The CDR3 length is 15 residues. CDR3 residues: CASSLGQGLYNEQFF. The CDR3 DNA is TGCGCCAGCAGCTTAGGACAGGGGCTTTACAATGAGCAGTTCTTC.

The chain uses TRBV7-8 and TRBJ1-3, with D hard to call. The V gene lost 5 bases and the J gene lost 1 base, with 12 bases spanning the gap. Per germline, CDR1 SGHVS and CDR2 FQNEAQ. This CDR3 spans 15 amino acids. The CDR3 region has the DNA TGTGCCAGCAGCCCGAGAGAGGTATCTGGAAACACCATATATTTT. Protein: CASSPREVSGNTIYF. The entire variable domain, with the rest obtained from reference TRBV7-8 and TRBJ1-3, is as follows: GAGVSQSPRYKVAKRGQDVALRCDPISGHVSLFWYQQALGQGPEFLTYFQNEAQLDKSGLPSDRFFAERPEGSVSTLKIQRTQQEDSAVYLCASSPREVSGNTIYFGEGSWLTVV.